This T cell receptor beta chain was captured in a study of blood T cell repertoires in COVID-19. At the level of the study: Collection of acute and convalescent COVID-19 samples took place in the United States, Italy and Spain. Sources were T cells, B-cell-depleted T cells, or PBMCs; the material itself was cDNA or gDNA.

In the authors' methods: Using reference gene primer amplification, nucleated cell counts were estimated. This table comes from immunoSEQ multiplex PCR, and its TCRdb copy is limited to in-frame clones, with some not included. D and trimming come from the DNA, and the V and J calls and clone size come from that table. This table has a few hundred thousand clones, 85% to 90% appearing once. CDR1 and CDR2 from the germline V gene are WSHSY and SAAADI. The CDR3 sequence is 19 residues long. J was trimmed by 7 bases and V by 6 bases; bases with no gene match: 21. The chain is built from TRBV10-2 and TRBJ2-1; 10 positions agree with TRBD2. This receptor was obtained from a human donor in a cohort sampled during active COVID-19. Sequenced sample: peripheral blood. The CDR3 loop is CASSTLYGVVSGRLNEQFF. DNA for the CDR3: TGCGCCAGCAGCACACTATATGGTGTTGTTAGCGGGAGGTTGAATGAGCAGTTCTTC.